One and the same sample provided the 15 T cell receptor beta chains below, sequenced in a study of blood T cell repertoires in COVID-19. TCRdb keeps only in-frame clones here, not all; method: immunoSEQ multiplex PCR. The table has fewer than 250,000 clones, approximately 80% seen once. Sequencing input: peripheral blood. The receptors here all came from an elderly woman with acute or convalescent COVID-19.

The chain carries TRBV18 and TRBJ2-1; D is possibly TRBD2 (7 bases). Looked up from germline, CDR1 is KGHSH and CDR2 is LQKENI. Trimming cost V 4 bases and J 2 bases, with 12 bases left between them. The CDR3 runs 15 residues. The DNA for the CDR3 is TGTGCCAGCTCACAGGGGGGGGCAACCTACAATGAGCAGTTCTTC. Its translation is CASSQGGATYNEQFF.

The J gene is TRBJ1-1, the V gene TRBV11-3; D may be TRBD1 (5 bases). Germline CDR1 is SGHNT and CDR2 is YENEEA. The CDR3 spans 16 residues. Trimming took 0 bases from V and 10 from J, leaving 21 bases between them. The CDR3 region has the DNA TGTGCCAGCAGCTTAGATAGTTCCTGGGGGGATAACGGAGCTTTCTTT. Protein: CASSLDSSWGDNGAFF. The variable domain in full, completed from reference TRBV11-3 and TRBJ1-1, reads EAGVVQSPRYKIIEKKQPVAFWCNPISGHNTLYWYLQNLGQGPELLIRYENEEAVDDSQLPKDRFSAERLKGVDSTLKIQPAELGDSAVYLCASSLDSSWGDNGAFFGQGTRLTVV.

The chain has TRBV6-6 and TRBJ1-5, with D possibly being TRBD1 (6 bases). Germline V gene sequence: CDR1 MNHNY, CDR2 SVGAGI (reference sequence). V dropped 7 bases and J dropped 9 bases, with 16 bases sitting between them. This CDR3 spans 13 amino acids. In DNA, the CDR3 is TGTGCCAGCACCCGGACAGATGACCCGCCCCAGCATTTT. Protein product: CASTRTDDPPQHF.

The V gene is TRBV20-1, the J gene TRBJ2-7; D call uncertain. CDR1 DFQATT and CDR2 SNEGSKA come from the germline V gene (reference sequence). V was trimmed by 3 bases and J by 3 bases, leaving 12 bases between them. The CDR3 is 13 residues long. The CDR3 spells CSASPGLNYEQYF. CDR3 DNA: TGCAGTGCTAGTCCGGGTCTCAACTACGAGCAGTACTTC.

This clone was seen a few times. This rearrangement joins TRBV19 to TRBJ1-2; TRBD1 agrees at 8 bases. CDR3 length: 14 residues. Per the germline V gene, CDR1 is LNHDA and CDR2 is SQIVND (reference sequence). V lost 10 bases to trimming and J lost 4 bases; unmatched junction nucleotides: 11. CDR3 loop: CATNSGQAFYGYTF. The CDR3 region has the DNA TGTGCCACCAACTCGGGACAGGCTTTCTATGGCTACACCTTC.

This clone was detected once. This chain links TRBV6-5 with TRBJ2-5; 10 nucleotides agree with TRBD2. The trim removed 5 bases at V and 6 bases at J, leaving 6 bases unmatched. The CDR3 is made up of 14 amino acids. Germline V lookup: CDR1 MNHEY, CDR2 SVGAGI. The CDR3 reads CASSTSGGAKTQYF. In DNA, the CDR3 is TGTGCCAGCAGTACCAGCGGGGGGGCGAAGACCCAGTACTTC.

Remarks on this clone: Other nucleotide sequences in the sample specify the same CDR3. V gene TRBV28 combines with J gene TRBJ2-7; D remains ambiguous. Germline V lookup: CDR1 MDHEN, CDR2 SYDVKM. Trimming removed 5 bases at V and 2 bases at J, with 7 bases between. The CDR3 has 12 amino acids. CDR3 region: CASSLSTYEQYF. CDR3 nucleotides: TGTGCCAGCAGTCTAAGCACCTACGAGCAGTACTTC.

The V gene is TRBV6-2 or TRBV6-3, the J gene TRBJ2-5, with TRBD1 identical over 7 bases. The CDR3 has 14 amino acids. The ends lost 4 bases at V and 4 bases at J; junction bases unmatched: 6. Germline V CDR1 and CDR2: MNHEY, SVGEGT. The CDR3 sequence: CASSLDRASETQYF. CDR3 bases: TGTGCCAGCAGTTTAGACAGGGCGTCAGAGACCCAGTACTTC.

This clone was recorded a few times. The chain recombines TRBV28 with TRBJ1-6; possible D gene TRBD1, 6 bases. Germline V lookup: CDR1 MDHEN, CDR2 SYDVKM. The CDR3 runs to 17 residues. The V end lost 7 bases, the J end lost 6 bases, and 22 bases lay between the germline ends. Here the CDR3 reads CASKSVSRGTINSPLHF. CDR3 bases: TGTGCCAGCAAGTCAGTTTCCAGGGGCACTATTAATTCACCCCTCCACTTT.

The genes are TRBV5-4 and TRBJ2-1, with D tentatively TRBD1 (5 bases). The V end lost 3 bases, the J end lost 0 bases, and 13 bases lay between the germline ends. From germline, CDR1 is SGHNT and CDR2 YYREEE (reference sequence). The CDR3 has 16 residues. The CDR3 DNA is TGTGCCAGCAGCTCAGGGTTTTGGGGCTCCTACAATGAGCAGTTCTTC. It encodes CASSSGFWGSYNEQFF.

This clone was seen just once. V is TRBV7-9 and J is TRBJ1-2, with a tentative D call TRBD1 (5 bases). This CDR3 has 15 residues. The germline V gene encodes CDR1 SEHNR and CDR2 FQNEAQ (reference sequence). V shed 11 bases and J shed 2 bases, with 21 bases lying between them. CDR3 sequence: CAEGQGGQENYGYTF. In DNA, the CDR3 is TGTGCCGAGGGGCAGGGAGGGCAAGAAAACTATGGCTACACCTTC.

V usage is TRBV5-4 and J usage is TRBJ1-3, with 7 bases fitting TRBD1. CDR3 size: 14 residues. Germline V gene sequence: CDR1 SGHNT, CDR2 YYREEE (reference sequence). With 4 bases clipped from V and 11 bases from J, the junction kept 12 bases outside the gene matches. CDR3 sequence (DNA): TGTGCCAGCAGCACTGGACAGGCGGCCTCGCCCATATATTTT. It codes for CASSTGQAASPIYF.

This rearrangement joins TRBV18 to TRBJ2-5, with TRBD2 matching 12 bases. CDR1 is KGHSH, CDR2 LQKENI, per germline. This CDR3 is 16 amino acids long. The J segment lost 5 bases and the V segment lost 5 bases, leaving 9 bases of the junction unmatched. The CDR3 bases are TGTGCCAGCTCATCGAGACTAGCGGGGGTAGAGGAGACCCAGTACTTC. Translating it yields CASSSRLAGVEETQYF. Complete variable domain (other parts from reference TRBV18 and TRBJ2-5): NAGVMQNPRHLVRRRGQEARLRCSPMKGHSHVYWYRQLPEEGLKFMVYLQKENIIDESGMPKERFSAEFPKEGPSILRIQQVVRGDSAAYFCASSSRLAGVEETQYFGPGTRLLVL.

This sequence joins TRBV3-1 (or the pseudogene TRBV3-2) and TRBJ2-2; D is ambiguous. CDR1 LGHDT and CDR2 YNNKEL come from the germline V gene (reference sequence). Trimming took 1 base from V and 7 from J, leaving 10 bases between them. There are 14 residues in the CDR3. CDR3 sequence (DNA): TGTGCCAGCAGCCAAGCCTCCGAGGACGGGGAGCTGTTTTTT. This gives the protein CASSQASEDGELFF.

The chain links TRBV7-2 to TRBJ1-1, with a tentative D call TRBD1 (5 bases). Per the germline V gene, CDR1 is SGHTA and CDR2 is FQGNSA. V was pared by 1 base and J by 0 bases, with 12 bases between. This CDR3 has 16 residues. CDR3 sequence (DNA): TGTGCCAGCAGCTTAGATGTGGGGCTGGTGAACACTGAAGCTTTCTTT. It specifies CASSLDVGLVNTEAFF.